The T cell receptor (beta chain) described here comes from a study of cytomegalovirus exposure and HLA in healthy donors. Study-wide points: It was assumed in the presence/absence analyses that sequencing depth was roughly uniform across donors. Prior analysis indicated that the majority of TCR beta V segments exhibited productivity approximately 87% or approximately 30% of the time.

Donors were nominally healthy when sampled, though unrecorded immune exposures were likely. In the PCR, 60 Vbeta and 13 Jbeta primers were used. Method: immunoSEQ multiplex PCR; TCRdb's copy keeps in-frame clones and lacks some. The repertoire consists of about 160,000 clones, with roughly 82% occurring once and the leading ten covering 5% to 7%. The CDR3 length is 13 residues. CDR1 is SEHNR and CDR2 is FQNEAQ in the germline V gene (reference sequence). With regard to this clone: As yet, its antigen is unknown. The junction differs from germline at one of its ends, possibly a read error.

Sequenced material: PBMCs. This clonotype was sampled from a man aged 50-59 years in good health and CMV-seropositive. The V and J genes are TRBV7-9 and TRBJ1-6; 9 nucleotides match TRBD1. The CDR3 DNA reads TGTGCCAGCAGCTTAGAACAGGGGGCCCCCGTTAACTTT. This sequence encodes CASSLEQGAPVNF.